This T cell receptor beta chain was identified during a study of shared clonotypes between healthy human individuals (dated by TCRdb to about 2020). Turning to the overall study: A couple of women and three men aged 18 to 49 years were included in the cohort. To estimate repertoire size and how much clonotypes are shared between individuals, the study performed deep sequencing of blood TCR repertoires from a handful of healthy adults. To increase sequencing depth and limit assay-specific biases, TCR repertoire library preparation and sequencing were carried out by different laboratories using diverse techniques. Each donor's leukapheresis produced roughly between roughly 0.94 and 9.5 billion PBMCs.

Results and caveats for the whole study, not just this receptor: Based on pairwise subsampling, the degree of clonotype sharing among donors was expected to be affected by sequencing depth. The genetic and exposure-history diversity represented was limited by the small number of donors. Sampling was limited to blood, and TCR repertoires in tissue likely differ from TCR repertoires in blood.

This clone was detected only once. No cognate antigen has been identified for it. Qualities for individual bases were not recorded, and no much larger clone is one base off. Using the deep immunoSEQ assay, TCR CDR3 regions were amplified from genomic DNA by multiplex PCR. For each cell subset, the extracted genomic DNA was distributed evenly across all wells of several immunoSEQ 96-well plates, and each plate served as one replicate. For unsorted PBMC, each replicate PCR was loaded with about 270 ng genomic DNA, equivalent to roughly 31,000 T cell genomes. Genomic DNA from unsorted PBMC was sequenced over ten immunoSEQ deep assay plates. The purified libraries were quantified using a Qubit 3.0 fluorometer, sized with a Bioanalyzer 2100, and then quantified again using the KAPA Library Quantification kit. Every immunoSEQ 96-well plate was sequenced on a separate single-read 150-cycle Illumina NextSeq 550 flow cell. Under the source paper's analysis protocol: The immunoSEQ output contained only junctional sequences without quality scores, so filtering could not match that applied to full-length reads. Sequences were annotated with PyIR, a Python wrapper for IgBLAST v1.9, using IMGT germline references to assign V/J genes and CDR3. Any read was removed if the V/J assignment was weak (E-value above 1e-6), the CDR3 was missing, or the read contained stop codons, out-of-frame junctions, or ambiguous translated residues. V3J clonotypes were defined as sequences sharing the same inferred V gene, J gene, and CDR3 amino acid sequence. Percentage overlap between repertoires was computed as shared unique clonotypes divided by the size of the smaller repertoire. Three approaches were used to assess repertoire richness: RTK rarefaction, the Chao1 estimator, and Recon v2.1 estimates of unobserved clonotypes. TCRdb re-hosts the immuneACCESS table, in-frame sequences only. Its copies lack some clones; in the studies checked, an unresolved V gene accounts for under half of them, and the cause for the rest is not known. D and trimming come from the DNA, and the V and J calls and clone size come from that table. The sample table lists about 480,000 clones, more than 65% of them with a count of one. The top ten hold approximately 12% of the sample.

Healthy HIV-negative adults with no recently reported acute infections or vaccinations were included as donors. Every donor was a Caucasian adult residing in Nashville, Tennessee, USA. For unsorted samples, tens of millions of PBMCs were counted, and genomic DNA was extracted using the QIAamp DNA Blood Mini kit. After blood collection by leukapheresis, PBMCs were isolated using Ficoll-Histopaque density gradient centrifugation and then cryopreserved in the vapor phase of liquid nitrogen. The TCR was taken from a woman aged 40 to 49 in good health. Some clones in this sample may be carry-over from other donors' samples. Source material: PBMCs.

The CDR3 protein is CASSLGTGNTEAFF. At the DNA level, the sequence is TGTGCCAGCAGCTTAGGCACAGGGAACACTGAAGCTTTCTTT. In this chain, TRBV7-2 is recombined with TRBJ1-1; TRBD1 is a possible D gene, resting on 5 matching bases. Reading from cysteine to phenylalanine, the CDR3 counts 14 amino acids. The entry retains the CDR3 DNA only, 42 bases that are in frame from base 1. The V end loses 1 base and the J end loses 1 base, and a stretch of 7 bases separates them. From a lookup of the germline V gene, CDR1 and CDR2 are SGHTA and FQGNSA.